Below, 8 T cell receptor beta chains from the same sample are listed, as sequenced in a study of T cell changes during pregnancy in multiple sclerosis. Only in-frame clones appear in the TCRdb table, and some are missing; sequencing was by immunoSEQ multiplex PCR. The sample comprises approximately 50,000 clones, around 92% of which are singletons, and just over 0.65% rests with the top ten. Sequenced here: CD4+ T cells from peripheral blood mononuclear cells, sampled in the third trimester of pregnancy. These receptors came from a female donor with multiple sclerosis, enrolled in a pregnancy study.

In regard to this clone: The identical CDR3 is also encoded by other nucleotide sequences in the sample. The V call is TRBV5-1, the J call TRBJ1-1, with 7 positions matching TRBD1. This CDR3 spans 13 amino acids. Unmatched junction bases numbered 7, after V lost 0 bases and J lost 11 bases. Per the germline V gene, CDR1 is SGHRS and CDR2 is YFSETQ. CDR3 DNA sequence: TGCGCCAGCAGCTTGGCCGGGACAGTCGGGGCTTTCTTT. Protein: CASSLAGTVGAFF.

V gene TRBV2 combines with J gene TRBJ1-5; 9 bases agree with TRBD1. The junction had 10 bases not matched to a gene; V was cut back by 5 bases and J by 5 bases. The CDR3 length is 16 residues. The germline V gene encodes CDR1 SNHLY and CDR2 FYNNEI. This CDR3 reads CASSLGTGIKHQPQHF. CDR3 coding DNA: TGTGCCAGCAGTCTCGGGACAGGGATAAAACATCAGCCCCAGCATTTT.

The rearrangement links TRBV15 to TRBJ2-7, with D possibly TRBD2 on 5 matching bases. The germline gives CDR1 LNHNV, CDR2 YYDKDF (reference sequence). This CDR3 comprises 15 residues. The ends were cut back, 1 base at V and 2 bases at J, with 12 bases in the middle. The DNA for the CDR3 is TGTGCCACCAGCAGAGTTTTTGAGGGCACCTACGAGCAGTACTTC. Its translation: CATSRVFEGTYEQYF. The complete variable domain, with remaining parts taken from reference TRBV15 and TRBJ2-7, reads DAMVIQNPRYQVTQFGKPVTLSCSQTLNHNVMYWYQQKSSQAPKLLFHYYDKDFNNEADTPDNFQSRRPNTSFCFLDIRSPGLGDTAMYLCATSRVFEGTYEQYFGPGTRLTVT.

The rearrangement links TRBV28 to TRBJ1-1; D is uncertain. Trimming removed 4 bases from V and 3 bases from J, with 15 bases in between. This CDR3 spans 15 amino acids. Per germline, CDR1 MDHEN and CDR2 SYDVKM. The CDR3 DNA reads TGTGCCAGCAGTTCCCGGAACGGGGTTCACACTGAAGCTTTCTTT. It translates to CASSSRNGVHTEAFF.

This clone has a handful of counts. The rearrangement links TRBV7-9 to TRBJ2-7, with a weak D call TRBD1 (6 bases). The germline V gene encodes CDR1 SEHNR and CDR2 FQNEAQ (reference sequence). CDR3 size: 16 residues. With 5 bases removed from V and 1 base from J, the gap between germline ends came to 18 bases. The CDR3 sequence: CASSKSPGHSSYEQYF. The CDR3 DNA reads TGTGCCAGCAGCAAAAGTCCGGGACATTCATCCTACGAGCAGTACTTC.

The chain has TRBV5-1 and TRBJ2-3; 7 bases fit TRBD1. Germline CDR1 SGHRS, CDR2 YFSETQ. Trimming at V came to 7 bases and at J to 0 bases, leaving 5 bases not matched to a gene. CDR3 size: 14 residues. CDR3: CASSGDSSTDTQYF. The CDR3 DNA follows: TGCGCCAGCTCAGGGGACAGCAGCACAGATACGCAGTATTTT.

The chain links TRBV7-8 to TRBJ2-1; 10 nucleotides match TRBD2. CDR1 SGHVS and CDR2 FQNEAQ come from the germline V gene. The CDR3 covers 18 residues. The V segment lost 5 bases and the J segment 10 bases; nucleotides outside the gene matches: 20. CDR3 region: CASSPGARLAGLRGEQFF. Written as DNA, the CDR3 is TGTGCCAGCAGCCCTGGGGCCCGACTAGCGGGTCTCCGGGGGGAGCAGTTCTTC. The full variable domain, with the rest looked up from reference TRBV7-8 and TRBJ2-1, is GAGVSQSPRYKVAKRGQDVALRCDPISGHVSLFWYQQALGQGPEFLTYFQNEAQLDKSGLPSDRFFAERPEGSVSTLKIQRTQQEDSAVYLCASSPGARLAGLRGEQFFGPGTRLTVL.

This sequence joins TRBV11-3 and TRBJ1-1; no definite D call. The CDR3 is made up of 14 amino acids. V dropped 5 bases and J dropped 1 base, with 11 bases sitting between them. CDR1 is SGHNT and CDR2 is YENEEA in the germline V gene. The CDR3 protein is CASSQPYGNTEAFF. The DNA of the CDR3 is TGTGCCAGCAGCCAACCCTATGGGAACACTGAAGCTTTCTTT.